These 14 T cell receptor beta chains originate from one sample sequenced in a study of T cells in Graves' hyperthyroidism and ophthalmopathy. RNA transcripts yielded amplified TCR beta CDR3 regions. TCR CDR3 regions were first amplified by RT-PCR with HTBI primers. TCRdb re-called the multiplex PCR reads through MiXCR, storing one row per CDR3 protein. The table includes 300,000 or so distinct CDR3 sequences, roughly 20% detected once. Sequencing was performed on blood. These TCRs come from a woman in her forties or fifties with Graves' hyperthyroidism.

There are a few counts of this clonotype. The chain has TRBV6-1 and TRBJ2-1; D gene ambiguous. Germline-derived CDR1 and CDR2 are MNHNS and SASEGT. Trimming removed 2 bases at V and 3 bases at J, with 2 bases between. The CDR3 is 12 residues long. For the CDR3, the DNA is TGTGCCAGCAGTGAAATCTACAATGAGCAGTTCTTC. Its translation is CASSEIYNEQFF.

The rearrangement uses TRBV15 and TRBJ1-2, with D possibly being TRBD1 (5 bases). Germline-derived CDR1 and CDR2 are LNHNV and YYDKDF (reference sequence). V was shortened by 0 bases and J by 8 bases, with 22 bases between the two germline ends. The CDR3 covers 17 residues. CDR3 in amino acids: CATSRDKRGAVGIGYTF. Here the CDR3 DNA reads TGTGCCACCAGCAGAGATAAAAGGGGCGCGGTTGGTATCGGCTACACCTTC.

There are a few counts of this clonotype. This rearrangement joins TRBV20-1 to TRBJ1-2; D gene ambiguous. CDR1 is DFQATT and CDR2 is SNEGSKA in the germline V gene (reference sequence). Deletions cut 5 bases from V and 2 bases from J, with 12 bases between. The CDR3 loop spans 13 amino acids. The CDR3 nucleotides are TGCAGTGCTCAAGCAACGACCAACTATGGCTACACCTTC. As protein: CSAQATTNYGYTF.

This chain joins TRBV10-2 and TRBJ2-7; TRBD2 matches 11 bases. This CDR3 comprises 15 residues. Losses at the gene ends were 4 bases for V and 2 bases for J; bases not matched to a gene: 4. From germline, CDR1 is WSHSY and CDR2 SAAADI. DNA of the CDR3: TGCGCCAGCAGTGTTAGCGGGAGGGGAACCTACGAGCAGTACTTC. Protein sequence: CASSVSGRGTYEQYF.

V and J are TRBV19 and TRBJ2-1; 10 nucleotides agree with TRBD1. Germline CDR1 and CDR2: LNHDA and SQIVND (reference sequence). The CDR3 totals 15 residues. V lost 3 bases to trimming and J lost 6 bases; unmatched junction nucleotides: 5. The CDR3 spells CASSIPGTGVNEQFF. CDR3 bases: TGTGCCAGTAGTATTCCTGGGACAGGGGTCAATGAGCAGTTCTTC.

This clonotype was detected ten times or more. The rearrangement joins TRBV5-1 to TRBJ2-5, with 7 positions matching TRBD2. The ends lost 4 bases at V and 2 bases at J; junction bases unmatched: 2. The CDR3 contains 13 residues. Germline CDR1 reads SGHRS; CDR2 reads YFSETQ. CDR3 bases: TGCGCCAGCAGCCGGACTAGTCAAGAGACCCAGTACTTC. Its protein is CASSRTSQETQYF.

V gene TRBV9 combines with J gene TRBJ2-3; maybe TRBD1 (9 bases). Trimming shortened V by 2 bases and J by 3 bases, and 34 bases separated the two germline ends. The V gene's germline CDR1 is SGDLS and CDR2 YYNGEE. This CDR3 contains 22 residues. As DNA, the CDR3 is TGTGCCAGCAGCGTGGGAACAGGGGGCGAGGACGGGAGGGAGGTTCGGACAGATACGCAGTATTTT. This translates into CASSVGTGGEDGREVRTDTQYF.

The J gene is TRBJ2-4, the V gene TRBV19, with a weak D call TRBD2 (6 bases). CDR1 LNHDA and CDR2 SQIVND come from the germline V gene (reference sequence). The CDR3 loop spans 16 amino acids. Trimming cost V 11 bases and J 3 bases, with 23 bases left between them. CDR3 protein: CARRAYGGANKNIQYF. The CDR3 DNA follows: TGTGCCCGCCGGGCGTACGGCGGGGCCAACAAAAACATTCAGTACTTC.

The DNA of the CDR3 is TGTGCCAGCAGTGATTTTCTCTCCTACGAGCAGTACTTC. Protein sequence: CASSDFLSYEQYF. This chain links TRBV25-1 with TRBJ2-7, with D hard to call. The CDR3 has 13 residues. V shed 3 bases and J shed 0 bases, with 6 bases lying between them. Germline V gene lookup returns CDR1 MGHDK and CDR2 SYGVNS.

The chain recombines TRBV5-1 with TRBJ1-2; tentatively, D is TRBD1 (6 bases). V was clipped by 7 bases and J by 6 bases, with 13 bases between them. Germline V gene data show CDR1 as SGHRS and CDR2 as YFSETQ. The CDR3 is 12 amino acids. CDR3: CASSSEGDGYTF. The CDR3, as DNA: TGCGCCAGCTCTTCTGAGGGGGATGGCTACACCTTC.

This chain links TRBV10-2 with TRBJ1-5, with D perhaps TRBD1 (6 bases). Trimming cost V 4 bases and J 6 bases, with 10 bases left between them. Looked up from germline, CDR1 is WSHSY and CDR2 is SAAADI. The length of the CDR3 is 13 residues. The CDR3 region has the DNA TGCGCCAGCAGTGCCCCGGGGGCTCAGCCCCAGCATTTT. Translation gives CASSAPGAQPQHF.

This clonotype was counted many times. The chain is built from TRBV27 and TRBJ1-1, with D possibly being TRBD1 (5 bases). This CDR3 contains 15 residues. Deletions cut 6 bases from V and 4 bases from J, with 18 bases between. Per the germline V gene, CDR1 is MNHEY and CDR2 is SMNVEV (reference sequence). The CDR3 region is CASRGGPGEATEAFF. DNA of the CDR3: TGTGCCAGCAGGGGAGGTCCGGGGGAGGCCACTGAAGCTTTCTTT.

Many counts were recorded for this clonotype. The CDR3 region has the DNA TGTGCCAGCAGCCCAATAGCGGGGGGCACCGGGGAGCTGTTTTTT. It translates to CASSPIAGGTGELFF. The rearrangement uses TRBV7-2 and TRBJ2-2, with TRBD2 matching 10 bases. The CDR3 spans 15 residues. Germline CDR1 is SGHTA and CDR2 is FQGNSA. The V and J ends lost 5 bases and 4 bases, in that order; junction bases with no gene match: 4.

In this sample, this clonotype turned up a few times. This sequence joins TRBV10-3 and TRBJ2-3; 7 bases are a match to TRBD2. The V gene's germline CDR1 is ENHRY and CDR2 SYGVKD. CDR3 size: 19 residues. V was pared by 2 bases and J by 0 bases, with 14 bases of the junction left unmatched. The CDR3 nucleotides are TGTGCCATCAGTGAGCCTGTGGGGGGAGGGTTGGCTAGCACAGATACGCAGTATTTT. Its protein product is CAISEPVGGGLASTDTQYF.